The clone carrying this T cell receptor (beta chain) occurred once. Its antigen is currently unknown. Trimming removed 6 bases at V and 8 bases at J, with 14 bases between. This CDR3 has 14 amino acids. The germline CDR1 and CDR2 sequences are MNHEY and SVGAGI. TCRdb's table, derived via immunoSEQ multiplex PCR, lists solely in-frame clones and lacks some. The sample lists more than 300,000 clones, about 86% occurring once. The sample comes from a study of Ad26.COV2.S vaccination and SARS-CoV-2 variants. Study-level information: Donor was in the COV1001 Ad26.COV2.S trial arm. In the study, Ad26.COV2.S was injected intramuscularly once, or twice 56 days apart. General study results and limits: The breadth of spike-specific CD8+ and CD4+ T cell responses after vaccination was reportedly substantial.

Specified treatment: around 19 received Ad26.COV2.S at low or high dose, single or two shots; about five received placebo; per-sample allocation not given. Sampling took place 63 days after the first vaccine or placebo injection. This Boston cohort included adults aged 18-55 years. The J gene is TRBJ1-6, the V gene TRBV6-5, with a possible D match to TRBD1 (5 bases). The source is a person between 18 and 60 years old who received the Ad26.COV2.S COVID-19 vaccine or a placebo. The sample was peripheral blood, taken in a trial of Ad26.COV2.S vaccine versus placebo. The CDR3 loop reads CASRGLIPDSPLHF. As DNA, the CDR3 is TGTGCCAGCAGGGGACTGATACCCGATTCACCCCTCCACTTT.